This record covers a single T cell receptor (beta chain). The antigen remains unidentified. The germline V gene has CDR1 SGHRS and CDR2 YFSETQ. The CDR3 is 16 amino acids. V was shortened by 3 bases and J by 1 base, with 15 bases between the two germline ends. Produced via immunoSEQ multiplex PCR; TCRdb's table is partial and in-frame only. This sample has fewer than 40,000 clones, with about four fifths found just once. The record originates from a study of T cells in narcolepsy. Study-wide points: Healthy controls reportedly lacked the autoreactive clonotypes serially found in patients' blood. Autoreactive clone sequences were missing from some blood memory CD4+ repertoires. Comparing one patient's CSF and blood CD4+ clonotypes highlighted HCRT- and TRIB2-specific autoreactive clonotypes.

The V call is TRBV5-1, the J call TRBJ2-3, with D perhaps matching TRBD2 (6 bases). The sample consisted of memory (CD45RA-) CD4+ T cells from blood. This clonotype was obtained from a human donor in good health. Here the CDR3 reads CASSSLGGMGTDTQYF. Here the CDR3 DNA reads TGCGCCAGCAGCTCGCTGGGCGGGATGGGCACAGATACGCAGTATTTT.